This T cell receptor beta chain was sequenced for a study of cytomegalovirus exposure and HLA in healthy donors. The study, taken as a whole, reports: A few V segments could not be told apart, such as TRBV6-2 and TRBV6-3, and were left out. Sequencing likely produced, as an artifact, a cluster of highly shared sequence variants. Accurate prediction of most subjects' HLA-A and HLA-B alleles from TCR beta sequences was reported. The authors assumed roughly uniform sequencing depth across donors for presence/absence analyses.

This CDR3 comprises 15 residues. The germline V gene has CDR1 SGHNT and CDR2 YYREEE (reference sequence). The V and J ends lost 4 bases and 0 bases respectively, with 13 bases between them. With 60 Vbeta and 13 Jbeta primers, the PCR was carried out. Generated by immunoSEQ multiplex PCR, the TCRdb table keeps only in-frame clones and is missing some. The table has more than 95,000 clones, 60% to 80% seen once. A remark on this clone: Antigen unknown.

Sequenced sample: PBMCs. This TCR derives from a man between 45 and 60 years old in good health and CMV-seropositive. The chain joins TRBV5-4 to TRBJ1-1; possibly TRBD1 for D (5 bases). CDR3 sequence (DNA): TGTGCCAGCAGCGCCTCAGGGTTGCTGAACACTGAAGCTTTCTTT. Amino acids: CASSASGLLNTEAFF.